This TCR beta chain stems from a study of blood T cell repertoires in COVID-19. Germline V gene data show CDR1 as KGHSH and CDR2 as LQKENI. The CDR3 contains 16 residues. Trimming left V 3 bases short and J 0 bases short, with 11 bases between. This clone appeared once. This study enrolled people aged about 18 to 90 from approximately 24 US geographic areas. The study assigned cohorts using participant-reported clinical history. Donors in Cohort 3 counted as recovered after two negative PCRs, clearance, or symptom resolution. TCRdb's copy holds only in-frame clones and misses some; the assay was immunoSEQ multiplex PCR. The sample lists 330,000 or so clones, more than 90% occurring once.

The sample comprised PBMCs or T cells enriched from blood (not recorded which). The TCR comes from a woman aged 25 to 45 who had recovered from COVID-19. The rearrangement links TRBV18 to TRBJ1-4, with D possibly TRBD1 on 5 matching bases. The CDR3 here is CASSPLPGSTNEKLFF. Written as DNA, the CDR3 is TGTGCCAGCTCACCGCTTCCAGGGTCAACTAATGAAAAACTGTTTTTT.